These 21 T cell receptor beta chains were all obtained from the same sample, sequenced in a study of response to subunit inactivated influenza vaccine. TCRdb re-derived calls from the RT-PCR reads in MiXCR, one entry per CDR3 protein. The sample holds 450,000 to 600,000 distinct CDR3 sequences; about 7.2% are singletons and the top ten take roughly 14%. Sequenced material: PBMCs from blood, taken roughly 24 months after vaccination. All receptors come from a man aged 50 to 69 who received an inactivated influenza vaccine.

This clonotype was observed many times. The rearrangement uses TRBV3-1 and TRBJ1-5; perhaps TRBD1 as D (6 bases). The germline V gene has CDR1 LGHDT and CDR2 YNNKEL (reference sequence). V dropped 4 bases and J dropped 2 bases, with 15 bases sitting between them. The CDR3 covers 16 residues. CDR3 coding DNA: TGTGCCAGCAGCCCCTCTTGGGGGGCGGGCAATCAGCCCCAGCATTTT. Its translation: CASSPSWGAGNQPQHF.

This rearrangement joins TRBV20-1 to TRBJ2-1; TRBD2 matches at 10 bases. The ends lost 4 bases at V and 4 bases at J; junction bases unmatched: 7. This CDR3 spans 15 amino acids. CDR1 DFQATT and CDR2 SNEGSKA come from the germline V gene (reference sequence). This CDR3 is CSATSSGRVYNEQFF. For the CDR3, the DNA is TGCAGTGCTACATCAAGCGGGAGGGTTTACAATGAGCAGTTCTTC.

This clonotype was found many times. The V gene is TRBV4-2, the J gene TRBJ2-3; 9 positions match TRBD1. Germline lookup yields CDR1 LGHNA and CDR2 YNFKEQ. The J segment lost 4 bases and the V segment lost 2 bases, leaving 4 bases of the junction unmatched. This CDR3 contains 15 residues. The DNA for the CDR3 is TGTGCCAGCAGCCAACCGGGACAGGGCCCAGATACGCAGTATTTT. It specifies CASSQPGQGPDTQYF.

The V gene is TRBV19, the J gene TRBJ1-5, with 10 bases identical to TRBD1. V dropped 6 bases and J dropped 6; count of bases not matched to a gene: 5. This CDR3 is 14 amino acids long. Germline V lookup: CDR1 LNHDA, CDR2 SQIVND (reference sequence). The CDR3 here is CASSADRGLQPQHF. The DNA of the CDR3 is TGTGCCAGTAGCGCCGACAGGGGGCTTCAGCCCCAGCATTTT. The variable domain in full, with the rest retrieved from reference TRBV19 and TRBJ1-5, is DGGITQSPKYLFRKEGQNVTLSCEQNLNHDAMYWYRQDPGQGLRLIYYSQIVNDFQKGDIAEGYSVSREKKESFPLTVTSAQKNPTAFYLCASSADRGLQPQHFGDGTRLSIL.

The V call is TRBV9, the J call TRBJ2-1; D is possibly TRBD1 or TRBD2 (6 bases each). Germline CDR1 and CDR2: SGDLS and YYNGEE. The CDR3 is 15 amino acids. V was pared by 0 bases and J by 3 bases, with 10 bases between. CDR3 bases: TGTGCCAGCAGCGTAGAGGGGGGCGACTACAATGAGCAGTTCTTC. Translated: CASSVEGGDYNEQFF.

A remark on this clonotype: A much larger clone lies one base from this, so it may be a read error. The chain joins TRBV4-3 to TRBJ2-1; tentatively, D is TRBD1 or TRBD2 (5 bases each). The V gene lost 0 bases and the J gene lost 4 bases, with 19 bases spanning the gap. The germline V gene has CDR1 LGHNA and CDR2 YSLEER. This CDR3 region has 18 residues. The CDR3 loop is CASSQDLGVKFGYNEQFF. In DNA, the CDR3 is TGCGCCAGCAGCCAAGATCTGGGGGTTAAATTTGGTTACAATGAGCAGTTCTTC.

This clonotype was observed a few times. This chain connects TRBV20-1 to TRBJ2-1; TRBD2 aligns across 8 bases. Trimming took 5 bases from V and 5 from J; bases not matched to a gene: 8. CDR1 is DFQATT and CDR2 is SNEGSKA in the germline V gene (reference sequence). This CDR3 is 14 amino acids long. The CDR3 region is CSALSGRSDNEQFF. For the CDR3, the DNA is TGCAGTGCTTTAAGCGGGAGAAGCGACAATGAGCAGTTCTTC.

The sample holds many counts of this clonotype. The chain links TRBV9 to TRBJ2-5; D unclear. Trimming left V 4 bases short and J 2 bases short, with 18 bases between. Germline V CDR1 and CDR2: SGDLS, YYNGEE. The length of the CDR3 is 16 residues. DNA for the CDR3: TGTGCCAGCAGCAGTTTTCTGACGACCCCACAAGAGACCCAGTACTTC. The encoded protein is CASSSFLTTPQETQYF.

This clonotype was observed a few times. The chain recombines TRBV6-5 with TRBJ1-2, with 7 bases that match TRBD1. CDR3 length: 15 residues. J gave up 6 bases and V 4 bases, and 11 bases lay outside the gene matches. In germline, CDR1 is MNHEY, CDR2 SVGAGI. The CDR3 sequence is CASSFNRGIGHGYTF. CDR3 bases: TGTGCCAGCAGTTTCAACAGGGGAATAGGTCATGGCTACACCTTC.

This clonotype was detected many times. This chain links TRBV15 with TRBJ2-5, with TRBD2 identical over 7 bases. CDR3 length: 15 residues. V was pared by 3 bases and J by 3 bases, with 7 bases of the junction left unmatched. Germline V gives CDR1 LNHNV, CDR2 YYDKDF (reference sequence). CDR3: CATSSWGLSEETQYF. DNA for the CDR3: TGTGCCACCAGCAGCTGGGGACTATCCGAAGAGACCCAGTACTTC.

This clonotype has ten or more counts. The chain is built from TRBV7-2 and TRBJ2-1; no clear D. This CDR3 is built from 16 residues. Trimming took 5 bases from V and 6 from J, leaving 20 bases between them. CDR1 and CDR2 (germline): SGHTA, FQGNSA. Written as DNA, the CDR3 is TGTGCCAGCAGCCCCGCTGGCGTTTCGCCGGCCAATGAGCAGTTCTTC. Protein: CASSPAGVSPANEQFF.

The chain employs TRBV7-2 and TRBJ2-5; D is perhaps TRBD2 (5 bases). The CDR3 sequence is 14 residues long. Trimming stripped 3 bases from V and 0 bases from J, with 8 bases between. Germline values: CDR1 SGHTA, CDR2 FQGNSA. CDR3 sequence reads: CASSFSGHQETQYF. The CDR3 nucleotides are TGTGCCAGCAGCTTCAGCGGACACCAAGAGACCCAGTACTTC.

The chain uses TRBV2 and TRBJ2-7; either TRBD1 or TRBD2 may fit D (5 bases each). V lost 1 base, J lost 3 bases, and 7 bases lay in between. There are 13 residues in the CDR3. CDR1 is SNHLY and CDR2 is FYNNEI in the germline V gene. CDR3 residues: CASSEVRGYEQYF. The CDR3 region has the DNA TGTGCCAGCAGTGAAGTGAGGGGCTACGAGCAGTACTTC.

This clonotype was detected a few times. This chain connects TRBV20-1 to TRBJ1-3, with TRBD1 matching 8 bases. CDR1 is DFQATT, CDR2 SNEGSKA, per germline (reference sequence). This CDR3 is built from 14 residues. Trimming at V came to 5 bases and at J to 2 bases, leaving 5 bases not matched to a gene. The CDR3 region is CSAPQGAPGNTIYF. The CDR3 DNA follows: TGCAGTGCTCCCCAGGGGGCCCCTGGAAACACCATATATTTT.

The V call is TRBV4-1, the J call TRBJ1-2, with D possibly TRBD1 on 5 matching bases. With 1 base removed from V and 8 bases from J, the gap between germline ends came to 11 bases. CDR1 MGHRA and CDR2 YSYEKL come from the germline V gene. CDR3 length: 13 amino acids. The CDR3 region is CASSQVTGDGYTF. CDR3 nucleotides: TGCGCCAGCAGCCAAGTTACTGGGGACGGCTACACCTTC.

The sample holds many counts of this clonotype. The chain is built from TRBV6-5 and TRBJ1-1; 10 bases are a match to TRBD1. This CDR3 region has 18 residues. V gave up 3 bases and J gave up 1 base; unmatched junction bases: 11. Per germline, CDR1 MNHEY and CDR2 SVGAGI. CDR3 DNA sequence: TGTGCCAGCAGTTATGTCGGTTCGACAGGGGGCGGGAACACTGAAGCTTTCTTT. Protein sequence: CASSYVGSTGGGNTEAFF.

The chain has TRBV7-9 and TRBJ2-7, with TRBD1 matching 7 bases. Trimming cost V 6 bases and J 5 bases; bases outside gene matches: 10. The CDR3 covers 14 residues. CDR1 SEHNR and CDR2 FQNEAQ come from the germline V gene (reference sequence). CDR3 loop: CASSLGTAPNEQYF. CDR3 DNA: TGTGCCAGCAGTCTAGGGACAGCCCCTAACGAGCAGTACTTC.

Here the CDR3 reads CASSYLLAGALLDEQFF. CDR3 nucleotide sequence: TGTGCCAGCAGTTACTTATTAGCGGGAGCCCTCTTGGATGAGCAGTTCTTC. J is TRBJ2-1 and V is TRBV6-2 or TRBV6-3; TRBD2 aligns across 9 bases. Germline CDR1 and CDR2: MNHEY and SVGEGT. The CDR3 is made up of 17 amino acids. V was clipped by 1 base and J by 8 bases; unmatched bases: 12.

The V and J genes are TRBV18 and TRBJ2-1, with D tentatively TRBD2 (6 bases). Trimming cost V 6 bases and J 3 bases, with 9 bases left between them. Germline loops: CDR1 KGHSH, CDR2 LQKENI. The CDR3 has 13 amino acids. The chain's CDR3 is CASSGLHYNEQFF. The CDR3 DNA reads as TGTGCCAGCTCGGGACTTCACTACAATGAGCAGTTCTTC.

Ten or more counts support this clonotype. The V call is TRBV29-1, the J call TRBJ2-7, with D possibly TRBD2 on 7 matching bases. CDR3 size: 12 residues. Trimming removed 6 bases at V and 2 bases at J, with 11 bases between. CDR1 SQVTM and CDR2 ANQGSEA come from the germline V gene. CDR3 sequence reads: CSVGGRTYEQYF. Written as DNA, the CDR3 is TGCAGCGTGGGGGGGCGGACCTACGAGCAGTACTTC.

The chain carries TRBV11-2 and TRBJ2-5; D may correspond to TRBD1 or TRBD2 (6 bases each). The CDR3 contains 15 residues. Germline-derived CDR1 and CDR2 are SGHAT and FQNNGV. V dropped 0 bases and J dropped 6 bases, with 14 bases sitting between them. The CDR3 DNA reads TGTGCCAGCAGCTTAGATCAGATCCGGGGGCAGACCCAGTACTTC. It encodes CASSLDQIRGQTQYF.